This T cell receptor beta chain was sequenced for a study of CD8+CD57+ T cells in acquired aplastic anemia. Overall study context: DNA recovered from sorted CD4+ and CD8+ cells had a mean of around 3.3 ug. Healthy donor CD4+ cell samples had a mean of around 11 million reads.

Template material for TCR beta VDJ and CDR3 profiling consisted of genomic DNA. TCRdb redid the calling of the reads with MiXCR, one entry per CDR3 protein. This sample yields more than 100,000 distinct CDR3 sequences, of which around two fifths are seen a single time; roughly 8.4% belongs to the top ten. The CDR3 contains 13 residues. V was shortened by 0 bases and J by 4 bases, with 6 bases between the two germline ends. Looked up from germline, CDR1 is LNHNV and CDR2 is YYDKDF (reference sequence). General observations from the study: Common to patients and controls were 25 to 30 CD8+ CDR3 sequences. Statistical testing detected no significant gap in CD8+ Simpson's diversity between patients and controls.

In the case of this clonotype: Its antigen is currently unknown.

This sequence originates from a human donor in good health, serving as a control. Sequenced: sorted CD4+, CD8+, or CD8+CD57+ T cells (not recorded which) from PBMCs. This chain connects TRBV15 to TRBJ2-5; no definite D call. CDR3 DNA: TGTGCCACCAGCAGAGAAGGTTTAGAGACCCAGTACTTC. Translated, it gives CATSREGLETQYF.